This TCR beta chain was sequenced for a study of early T cells in non-severe SARS-CoV-2 infection. Whole-study context: Bulk RNA taken from unsorted whole blood was sequenced, leaving chains unpaired.

Individual cDNA molecules received unique molecular identifiers during library preparation. MiXCR, run by TCRdb on the 5' RACE reads, gives a single entry per CDR3 protein. The sample carries approximately 66,000 distinct CDR3 sequences, approximately 13% recorded once. Overall study findings and caveats: Matches to VDJdb favored anti-spike CD8 responses and missed private and CD4 specificities.

Germline CDR1 and CDR2: MNHEY and SMNVEV (reference sequence). The V segment lost 5 bases and the J segment 1 base; nucleotides outside the gene matches: 3. There are 15 residues in the CDR3. There are a few counts of this clonotype. The antigen is unknown. The chain joins TRBV27 to TRBJ2-5; 11 bases align to TRBD2. The TCR was taken from an adult who was a healthcare worker with PCR-confirmed SARS-CoV-2 infection or an uninfected control (not recorded which). Sequencing was carried out using whole blood. CDR3: CASSLGLAGQETQYF. In DNA, the CDR3 is TGTGCCAGCAGTCTAGGACTAGCGGGCCAAGAGACCCAGTACTTC.